This TCR delta chain was recorded in a study of gammadelta T cells in human blood. With 5 bases clipped from V and 0 bases from J, the junction kept 25 bases outside the gene matches. Germline CDR1 TVYSNPD, CDR2 GDNSRS (reference sequence). CDR3 length equals 20 residues. Study outcomes and limitations: Right after birth, innate γδ T cells reportedly expanded polyclonally after microbial exposure.

TCRdb re-called the RT-PCR reads through CATT. The sample comprises 1,500 to 2,000 delta-chain clones, 8.8% of which are singletons, and 4.1% rests with the top ten. This clone has only a few counts. Its antigen is unidentified. A read error is possible here, since a much larger clone lies one base away. The chain has TRDV3 and TRDJ1; 9 positions match TRDD3. This TCR came from a human donor. The material sequenced was non-Vgamma9Vdelta2 gamma-delta T cells from infant blood. DNA of the CDR3: TGTGCCCCACAGGCGGCAACAAAAACTGGGGGACCTAAGTACACCGATAAACTCATCTTT. Its translation: CAPQAATKTGGPKYTDKLIF. The variable domain in full, completed from reference TRDV3 and TRDJ1, reads CDKVTQSSPDQTVASGSEVVLLCTYDTVYSNPDLFWYRIRPDYSFQFVFYGDNSRSEGADFTQGRFSVKHILTQKAFHLVISPVRTEDSATYYCAPQAATKTGGPKYTDKLIFGKGTRVTVEP.